The 12 T cell receptor beta chains reported below all come from one sample, sequenced in a study of cytomegalovirus exposure and HLA in healthy donors. Use of 60 Vbeta and 13 Jbeta primers characterized the PCR. The table came from immunoSEQ multiplex PCR; TCRdb's copy has only in-frame clones and leaves some out. The top ten clones hold around 1.2% of a sample with approximately 190,000 clones, around 87% of them seen once. Specimen: PBMCs. The receptors originated from a young man in good health and CMV-seronegative.

This sequence joins TRBV28 and TRBJ2-3, with 9 positions matching TRBD2. The CDR3 is 14 amino acids. J was trimmed by 1 base and V by 7 bases; bases with no gene match: 3. Germline V gives CDR1 MDHEN, CDR2 SYDVKM. CDR3 in DNA: TGTGCCAGCAAGGAGCGGGGGGGCACAGATACGCAGTATTTT. It codes for CASKERGGTDTQYF.

The chain joins TRBV6-5 to TRBJ2-3, with TRBD2 identical over 8 bases. V lost 5 bases to trimming and J lost 0 bases; unmatched junction nucleotides: 1. The CDR3 is 14 amino acids. Germline V lookup: CDR1 MNHEY, CDR2 SVGAGI. The CDR3 DNA reads as TGTGCCAGCAGTCCTAGCGGGAGCACAGATACGCAGTATTTT. Translating it yields CASSPSGSTDTQYF.

The J gene is TRBJ1-3, the V gene TRBV7-9; D is perhaps TRBD1 (6 bases). The germline V and J ends were trimmed by 5 bases and 0 bases, with 17 bases remaining between them. The CDR3 runs to 17 residues. Per the germline V gene, CDR1 is SEHNR and CDR2 is FQNEAQ (reference sequence). The CDR3 bases are TGTGCCAGCAGCCATCCTTACCGGGACAACTCTGGAAACACCATATATTTT. Its translation: CASSHPYRDNSGNTIYF. The full variable domain, with the rest looked up from reference TRBV7-9 and TRBJ1-3, is DTGVSQNPRHKITKRGQNVTFRCDPISEHNRLYWYRQTLGQGPEFLTYFQNEAQLEKSRLLSDRFSAERPKGSFSTLEIQRTEQGDSAMYLCASSHPYRDNSGNTIYFGEGSWLTVV.

The chain has TRBV5-1 and TRBJ2-1; D not certain. The CDR3 is 15 amino acids. Trimming took off 7 bases at V and 0 bases at J, with 14 bases between the two ends. CDR1 is SGHRS, CDR2 YFSETQ, per germline. For the CDR3, the DNA is TGCGCCAGCGCCCCGATATCGGGCTCCTACAATGAGCAGTTCTTC. Its protein is CASAPISGSYNEQFF.

The chain links TRBV18 to TRBJ2-7; a possible D gene is TRBD1 (5 bases). V was cut by 3 bases and J by 1 base, with 19 bases left in between. The CDR3 sequence is 17 residues long. Germline V gives CDR1 KGHSH, CDR2 LQKENI. In nucleotides, the CDR3 is TGTGCCAGCTCACCGGGGCAGGCAACCCTTACATCCTACGAGCAGTACTTC. Its protein is CASSPGQATLTSYEQYF.

The chain couples TRBV6-4 to TRBJ2-1; TRBD2 aligns across 7 bases. J lost 3 bases, V lost 3 bases, and 5 bases had no gene match. This CDR3 has 15 amino acids. Germline values: CDR1 MRHNA, CDR2 SNTAGT. This CDR3 reads CASSDSSGNYNEQFF. CDR3 coding DNA: TGTGCCAGCAGTGATTCTAGCGGCAACTACAATGAGCAGTTCTTC.

The genes are TRBV4-1 and TRBJ2-7; TRBD1 matches 9 bases. Germline CDR1 and CDR2: MGHRA and YSYEKL. The CDR3 is 14 amino acids. Losses at the gene ends were 4 bases for V and 3 bases for J; bases not matched to a gene: 4. The CDR3 spells CASSRRDRDYEQYF. The CDR3 nucleotides read TGCGCCAGCAGCCGACGGGACAGGGACTACGAGCAGTACTTC.

This clone was counted between two and nine times. The chain links TRBV5-4 to TRBJ1-1; 9 nucleotides line up with TRBD1. The CDR3 contains 14 residues. The germline CDR1 and CDR2 sequences are SGHNT and YYREEE (reference sequence). V shed 0 bases, J shed 5 bases, and the junction held 2 bases outside the gene matches. The DNA for the CDR3 is TGTGCCAGCAGCTTGGGGACAGGGGTGACTGAAGCTTTCTTT. Residues: CASSLGTGVTEAFF.

This sequence joins TRBV6-5 and TRBJ2-5; D perhaps matches TRBD1 (5 bases). Germline-derived CDR1 and CDR2 are MNHEY and SVGAGI. Between the trimmed V and J ends, which lost 0 bases and 9 bases, there was a span of 17 bases. This CDR3 is built from 15 residues. CDR3 amino acids: CASSYSKGAGWAQYF. The CDR3 nucleotides are TGTGCCAGCAGTTACTCGAAAGGGGCAGGGTGGGCCCAGTACTTC.

The V call is TRBV6-5, the J call TRBJ1-2; the match to TRBD1 covers 7 bases. This CDR3 comprises 13 residues. Germline V gives CDR1 MNHEY, CDR2 SVGAGI. Trimming took 4 bases from V and 8 from J; bases not matched to a gene: 7. CDR3 coding DNA: TGTGCCAGCAGTTGGACAGGCTTCGCGGGCTACACCTTC. Its protein product is CASSWTGFAGYTF.

This clone was seen once. The chain employs TRBV4-3 and TRBJ1-4; 9 positions agree with TRBD1. V shed 1 base and J 8 bases; nucleotides not matched to a gene: 5. In germline, CDR1 is LGHNA, CDR2 YSLEER. The CDR3 consists of 15 residues. CDR3 region: CASSQVGQGGEKLFF. The CDR3 nucleotides read TGCGCCAGCAGCCAAGTGGGACAGGGAGGAGAAAAACTGTTTTTT.

To note about this clone: Sequence at one end of the junction differs from germline and may be a read error. V usage is TRBV27 and J usage is TRBJ2-7; 8 nucleotides match TRBD1. The germline V gene has CDR1 MNHEY and CDR2 SMNVEV (reference sequence). There are 17 residues in the CDR3. The CDR3 sequence is CAGSPFAGQGPTYEQYF. CDR3 coding DNA: TGTGCCGGCAGTCCTTTCGCCGGACAGGGTCCGACCTACGAGCAGTACTTC.